Following are 30 T cell receptor beta chains from one sample sequenced in a study of T cell changes during pregnancy in multiple sclerosis. The table came from immunoSEQ multiplex PCR; TCRdb's copy has only in-frame clones and leaves some out. The sample yields about 40,000 clones, approximately 94% seen once. This sample comprised peripheral blood, obtained in the third trimester of pregnancy. These receptors came from a female donor with multiple sclerosis, enrolled in a pregnancy study.

The gene calls are TRBV30 and TRBJ1-2, with 7 nucleotides matching TRBD1. Trimming removed 4 bases from V and 4 bases from J; junction bases left unmatched: 9. The germline gives CDR1 GTSNPN, CDR2 SVGIG (reference sequence). The CDR3 is 14 amino acids. CDR3 in DNA: TGTGCCTGGAACGACAGGGAGGTGGGCTATGGCTACACCTTC. Translation: CAWNDREVGYGYTF.

DNA for the CDR3: TGTGCCTGGAGTGTATCGGGAAATGAGCAGTTCTTC. It encodes CAWSVSGNEQFF. The chain links TRBV30 to TRBJ2-1, with TRBD2 as a possible D gene (5 bases). V lost 0 bases to trimming and J lost 7 bases, with 7 bases between them. The CDR3 runs 12 residues. Germline V lookup: CDR1 GTSNPN, CDR2 SVGIG (reference sequence).

The chain couples TRBV2 to TRBJ2-5; 9 positions agree with TRBD1. The DNA end lines up better with TRBJ2-7; the J call may be wrong. The CDR3 has 15 residues. Per the germline V gene, CDR1 is SNHLY and CDR2 is FYNNEI. This chain's CDR3 is CASTMTGGEIYEQYF. In DNA, the CDR3 is TGTGCCAGCACTATGACAGGGGGTGAGATCTACGAGCAGTACTTC.

V usage is TRBV7-2 and J usage is TRBJ1-6, with TRBD1 matching 10 bases. The J segment lost 7 bases and the V segment lost 6 bases, leaving 12 bases of the junction unmatched. This CDR3 spans 17 amino acids. Germline CDR1 and CDR2: SGHTA and FQGNSA. The CDR3 protein is CASRPEKDRGRNSPLHF. The CDR3 nucleotides read TGTGCCAGCAGACCGGAAAAAGACAGGGGGCGAAATTCACCCCTCCACTTT.

This rearrangement joins TRBV27 to TRBJ2-3; D gene unclear. Germline V gene data show CDR1 as MNHEY and CDR2 as SMNVEV (reference sequence). V was trimmed by 4 bases and J by 0 bases, leaving 5 bases between them. The CDR3 extends over 13 amino acids. The CDR3 DNA reads TGTGCCAGCAGTTATTCAAGCACAGATACGCAGTATTTT. Its translation: CASSYSSTDTQYF.

About this clone: The same CDR3 arises from other DNA sequences in this sample as well. The chain recombines TRBV9 with TRBJ2-7; the match to TRBD2 covers 10 bases. This CDR3 is 15 amino acids long. Germline V lookup: CDR1 SGDLS, CDR2 YYNGEE. V was clipped by 1 base and J by 7 bases; unmatched bases: 8. The CDR3 reads CASSVSGLAGEEQYF. In DNA, the CDR3 is TGTGCCAGCAGCGTATCGGGGCTAGCGGGAGAGGAGCAGTACTTC.

This clone was found a few times. This chain uses TRBV28 with TRBJ2-1, with TRBD2 as a possible D gene (5 bases). The CDR3 sequence is 13 residues long. V was cut by 4 bases and J by 5 bases, with 9 bases left in between. Germline V gene lookup returns CDR1 MDHEN and CDR2 SYDVKM. The CDR3 here is CASSWGVNNEQFF. For the CDR3, the DNA is TGTGCCAGCAGTTGGGGAGTCAACAATGAGCAGTTCTTC.

This clone was detected only once. The J gene is TRBJ2-1, the V gene TRBV5-1, with TRBD2 matching 10 bases. This CDR3 contains 16 residues. The trim removed 5 bases at V and 5 bases at J, leaving 10 bases unmatched. Germline assignment: CDR1 SGHRS and CDR2 YFSETQ. The CDR3 DNA reads as TGCGCCAGCAGGCGACTAGCGGGCGTAACAGACAATGAGCAGTTCTTC. Amino acids: CASRRLAGVTDNEQFF.

Details on this clone: The sample carries other DNA sequences with the same CDR3. The chain links TRBV7-9 to TRBJ2-3, with D perhaps TRBD2 (6 bases). Germline CDR1 is SEHNR and CDR2 is FQNEAQ (reference sequence). The CDR3 consists of 15 residues. Deletions cut 5 bases from V and 0 bases from J, with 12 bases between. The CDR3 DNA reads as TGTGCCAGCAGCCCACCGGGGGTCAGCACAGATACGCAGTATTTT. Translated, it gives CASSPPGVSTDTQYF.

The rearrangement links TRBV6-5 to TRBJ1-5; tentative D call: TRBD1 (5 bases). The CDR3 extends over 15 amino acids. Germline values: CDR1 MNHEY, CDR2 SVGAGI. With 0 bases removed from V and 7 bases from J, the gap between germline ends came to 13 bases. The CDR3 DNA is TGTGCCAGCAGTTACTCCCCCGGGGGGGTACAGCCCCAGCATTTT. Translating gives CASSYSPGGVQPQHF.

The chain's CDR3 is CASSLARTNYGYTF. The CDR3 DNA reads TGCGCCAGCAGCTTGGCCCGGACAAACTATGGCTACACCTTC. This sequence joins TRBV5-1 and TRBJ1-2, with D possibly matching TRBD1 (5 bases). The V and J ends lost 0 bases and 2 bases respectively, with 8 bases between them. The CDR3 length is 14 residues. CDR1 and CDR2 (germline): SGHRS, YFSETQ.

Turning to this clone: An end of the junction differs from the germline gene, which may be a read error. The V gene is TRBV14, the J gene TRBJ1-6; D remains ambiguous. This CDR3 spans 16 amino acids. The V gene's germline CDR1 is SGHDN and CDR2 FVKESK. DNA for the CDR3: TGTGTCAGCAGCCCCTCTGGGAGCTCCTATAATTCACCCCTCCACTTT. Its protein product is CVSSPSGSSYNSPLHF.

This rearrangement joins TRBV5-1 to TRBJ2-1; D is perhaps TRBD2 (6 bases). The germline CDR1 and CDR2 sequences are SGHRS and YFSETQ. This CDR3 is 13 amino acids long. The V gene lost 4 bases and the J gene lost 6 bases, with 11 bases spanning the gap. The CDR3 bases are TGCGCCAGCAGCCTTGGCGGGACCAATGAGCAGTTCTTC. This sequence encodes CASSLGGTNEQFF.

This chain uses TRBV7-2 with TRBJ2-7; 8 nucleotides match TRBD1. The J segment lost 2 bases and the V segment lost 1 base, leaving 4 bases of the junction unmatched. CDR3 length: 15 amino acids. In germline, CDR1 is SGHTA, CDR2 FQGNSA. The CDR3 protein is CASSLEDRGTYEQYF. CDR3 DNA sequence: TGTGCCAGCAGCTTAGAAGACAGGGGCACCTACGAGCAGTACTTC.

The chain carries TRBV7-8 and TRBJ1-5; the D gene is possibly TRBD1 (5 bases). Germline V gene data show CDR1 as SGHVS and CDR2 as FQNEAQ. V dropped 1 base and J dropped 2 bases, with 9 bases sitting between them. The CDR3 has 15 amino acids. CDR3 sequence (DNA): TGTGCCAGCAGCTTAGACAGGTATGGCAATCAGCCCCAGCATTTT. Protein: CASSLDRYGNQPQHF.

This clone was picked up one time. The chain recombines TRBV7-9 with TRBJ2-7; D might be TRBD1 (5 bases). Trimming removed 1 base from V and 2 bases from J, with 12 bases in between. Germline V gene data show CDR1 as SEHNR and CDR2 as FQNEAQ (reference sequence). CDR3 length equals 15 residues. The CDR3 coding sequence is TGTGCCAGCAGCTTAGGTTGGCCAGGGCCCTACGAGCAGTACTTC. Translating it yields CASSLGWPGPYEQYF.

V is TRBV27 and J is TRBJ2-7; D may be TRBD1 (6 bases). The CDR3 loop spans 14 amino acids. Deletions cut 2 bases from V and 3 bases from J, with 11 bases between. Germline lookup yields CDR1 MNHEY and CDR2 SMNVEV (reference sequence). The CDR3 sequence is CASSLLAGDYEQYF. Written as DNA, the CDR3 is TGTGCCAGCAGTTTACTGGCAGGGGACTACGAGCAGTACTTC.

This clone showed up just once. The chain is built from TRBV10-2 and TRBJ2-3; 7 bases agree with TRBD2. The CDR3 consists of 14 residues. J gave up 4 bases and V 2 bases, and 3 bases lay outside the gene matches. CDR1 WSHSY and CDR2 SAAADI come from the germline V gene. The CDR3 loop reads CASSEGGGSDTQYF. The CDR3 DNA reads TGCGCCAGCAGTGAGGGGGGGGGATCAGATACGCAGTATTTT.

The rearrangement links TRBV7-3 to TRBJ2-3; weak D call: TRBD1 (6 bases). This CDR3 region has 15 residues. V was clipped by 6 bases and J by 1 base, with 14 bases between them. CDR1 and CDR2 from the germline V gene are SGHTA and FQGTGA. CDR3 in amino acids: CASSYRERGTDTQYF. The CDR3 nucleotides read TGTGCCAGCAGTTACAGGGAAAGAGGCACAGATACGCAGTATTTT.

This CDR3 reads CASSFHKREGTGELFF. CDR3 DNA sequence: TGTGCCAGCAGCTTCCACAAGCGGGAGGGCACCGGGGAGCTGTTTTTT. This chain connects TRBV11-2 to TRBJ2-2; 10 nucleotides line up with TRBD2. V shed 3 bases, J shed 4 bases, and the junction held 5 bases outside the gene matches. This CDR3 has 16 residues. The germline gives CDR1 SGHAT, CDR2 FQNNGV.

The gene calls are TRBV7-9 and TRBJ1-2; the D is unclear. The germline V gene has CDR1 SEHNR and CDR2 FQNEAQ (reference sequence). Between the trimmed V and J ends, which lost 1 base and 9 bases, there was a span of 9 bases. This CDR3 contains 12 residues. CDR3 DNA: TGTGCCAGCAGCTTAGTTGAGGATCGCTACACCTTC. Its translation is CASSLVEDRYTF.

V and J are TRBV7-2 and TRBJ2-2; a weak D match, TRBD2 (6 bases). Trimming removed 5 bases from V and 7 bases from J, with 11 bases in between. Germline-derived CDR1 and CDR2 are SGHTA and FQGNSA. The CDR3 is 13 residues long. The CDR3 region is CASSRGGIGELFF. The CDR3 nucleotides read TGTGCCAGCAGCCGTGGGGGGATCGGGGAGCTGTTTTTT.

This chain connects TRBV7-9 to TRBJ1-2; D perhaps matches TRBD1 (6 bases). This CDR3 is 15 amino acids long. V gave up 3 bases and J gave up 4 bases, with 15 bases separating them. The germline CDR1 and CDR2 sequences are SEHNR and FQNEAQ (reference sequence). Here the CDR3 DNA reads TGTGCCAGCAGCTTGTGGACAGAGGATTTCTATGGCTACACCTTC. Protein product: CASSLWTEDFYGYTF.

This chain links TRBV7-2 with TRBJ2-7; 9 nucleotides agree with TRBD2. The V and J ends lost 4 bases and 4 bases, in that order; junction bases with no gene match: 8. The length of the CDR3 is 15 residues. Germline assignment: CDR1 SGHTA and CDR2 FQGNSA. DNA for the CDR3: TGTGCCAGCAGCTCGGGCCCTAGCGGGGTATACGAGCAGTACTTC. Protein sequence: CASSSGPSGVYEQYF.

The chain uses TRBV2 and TRBJ2-2, with TRBD1 matching over 8 bases. Germline V gene data show CDR1 as SNHLY and CDR2 as FYNNEI. The CDR3 is made up of 16 amino acids. Trimming cost V 5 bases and J 4 bases; bases outside gene matches: 9. In DNA form, the CDR3 reads TGTGCCAGCAGTAACCACAGGGGGGTGGGCACCGGGGAGCTGTTTTTT. Amino acid sequence: CASSNHRGVGTGELFF.

The chain uses TRBV5-4 and TRBJ2-3; 7 nucleotides line up with TRBD2. Germline V CDR1 and CDR2: SGHNT, YYREEE (reference sequence). CDR3 length: 18 amino acids. V trimming: 6 bases; J trimming: 0 bases; junction bases outside the gene matches: 16. The CDR3 reads CASTSREGQGASTDTQYF. CDR3 in DNA: TGTGCCAGCACCTCCAGGGAGGGCCAAGGGGCTAGCACAGATACGCAGTATTTT.

The chain combines TRBV2 with TRBJ1-4, with D possibly being TRBD1 (5 bases). The CDR3 extends over 18 amino acids. Between the trimmed V and J ends, which lost 3 bases and 6 bases, there was a span of 23 bases. Germline CDR1 is SNHLY and CDR2 is FYNNEI. Here the CDR3 reads CASSEPQGGVYGDEKLFF. CDR3 coding DNA: TGTGCCAGCAGTGAGCCCCAGGGTGGAGTATATGGTGATGAAAAACTGTTTTTT.

The rearrangement uses TRBV30 and TRBJ2-1; D is unclear. V dropped 4 bases and J dropped 7 bases, with 11 bases sitting between them. In germline, CDR1 is GTSNPN, CDR2 SVGIG (reference sequence). The CDR3 length is 12 residues. CDR3 loop: CAWKTTVNEQFF. CDR3 nucleotides: TGTGCCTGGAAAACGACTGTTAATGAGCAGTTCTTC.

This clone was found once. V and J are TRBV5-1 and TRBJ2-7; 9 bases agree with TRBD1. CDR3 length: 17 amino acids. V was pared by 1 base and J by 5 bases, with 13 bases of the junction left unmatched. Germline lookup yields CDR1 SGHRS and CDR2 YFSETQ. CDR3 DNA: TGCGCCAGCAGCTTGTACTCCACGGGACAGGGTCCGAACGAGCAGTACTTC. Translation gives CASSLYSTGQGPNEQYF.

The CDR3 nucleotides are TGTGCCAGCAGTTACCAGGGGGCCATCTATGGCTACACCTTC. It is translated as CASSYQGAIYGYTF. The chain carries TRBV6-6 and TRBJ1-2, with 8 bases identical to TRBD1. This CDR3 has 14 amino acids. The J segment lost 4 bases and the V segment lost 2 bases, leaving 3 bases of the junction unmatched. Germline CDR1 MNHNY, CDR2 SVGAGI (reference sequence).